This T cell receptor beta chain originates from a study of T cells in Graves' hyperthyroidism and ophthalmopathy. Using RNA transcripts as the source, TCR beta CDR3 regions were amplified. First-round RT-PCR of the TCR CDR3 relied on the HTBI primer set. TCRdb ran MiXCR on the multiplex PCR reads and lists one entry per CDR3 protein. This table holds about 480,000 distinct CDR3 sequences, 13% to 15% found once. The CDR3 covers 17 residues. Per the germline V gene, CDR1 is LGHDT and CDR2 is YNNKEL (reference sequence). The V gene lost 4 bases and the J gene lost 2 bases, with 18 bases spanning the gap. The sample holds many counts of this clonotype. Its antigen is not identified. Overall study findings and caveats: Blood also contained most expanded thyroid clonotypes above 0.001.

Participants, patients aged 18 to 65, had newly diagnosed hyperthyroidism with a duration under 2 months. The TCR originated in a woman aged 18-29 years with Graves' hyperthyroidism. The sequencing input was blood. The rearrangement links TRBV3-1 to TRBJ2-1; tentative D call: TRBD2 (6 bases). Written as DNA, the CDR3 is TGTGCCAGCAGCCCCCGACTGGCGTCTAGCGCCTACAATGAGCAGTTCTTC. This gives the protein CASSPRLASSAYNEQFF.